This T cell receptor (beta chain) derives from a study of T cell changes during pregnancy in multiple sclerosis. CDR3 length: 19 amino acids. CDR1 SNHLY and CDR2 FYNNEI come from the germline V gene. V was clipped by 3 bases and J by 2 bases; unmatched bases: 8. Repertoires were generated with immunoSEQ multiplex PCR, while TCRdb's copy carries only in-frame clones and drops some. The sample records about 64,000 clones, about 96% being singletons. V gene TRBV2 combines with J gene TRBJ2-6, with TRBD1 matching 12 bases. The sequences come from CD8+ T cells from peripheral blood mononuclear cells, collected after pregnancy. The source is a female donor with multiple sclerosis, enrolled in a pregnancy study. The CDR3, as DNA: TGTGCCAGCAGTGATTTAATGGGACAGGGGGCTGCTGGGGCCAACGTCCTGACTTTC. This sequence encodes CASSDLMGQGAAGANVLTF. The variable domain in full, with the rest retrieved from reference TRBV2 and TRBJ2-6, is EPEVTQTPSHQVTQMGQEVILRCVPISNHLYFYWYRQILGQKVEFLVSFYNNEISEKSEIFDDQFSVERPDGSNFTLKIRSTKLEDSAMYFCASSDLMGQGAAGANVLTFGAGSRLTVL.